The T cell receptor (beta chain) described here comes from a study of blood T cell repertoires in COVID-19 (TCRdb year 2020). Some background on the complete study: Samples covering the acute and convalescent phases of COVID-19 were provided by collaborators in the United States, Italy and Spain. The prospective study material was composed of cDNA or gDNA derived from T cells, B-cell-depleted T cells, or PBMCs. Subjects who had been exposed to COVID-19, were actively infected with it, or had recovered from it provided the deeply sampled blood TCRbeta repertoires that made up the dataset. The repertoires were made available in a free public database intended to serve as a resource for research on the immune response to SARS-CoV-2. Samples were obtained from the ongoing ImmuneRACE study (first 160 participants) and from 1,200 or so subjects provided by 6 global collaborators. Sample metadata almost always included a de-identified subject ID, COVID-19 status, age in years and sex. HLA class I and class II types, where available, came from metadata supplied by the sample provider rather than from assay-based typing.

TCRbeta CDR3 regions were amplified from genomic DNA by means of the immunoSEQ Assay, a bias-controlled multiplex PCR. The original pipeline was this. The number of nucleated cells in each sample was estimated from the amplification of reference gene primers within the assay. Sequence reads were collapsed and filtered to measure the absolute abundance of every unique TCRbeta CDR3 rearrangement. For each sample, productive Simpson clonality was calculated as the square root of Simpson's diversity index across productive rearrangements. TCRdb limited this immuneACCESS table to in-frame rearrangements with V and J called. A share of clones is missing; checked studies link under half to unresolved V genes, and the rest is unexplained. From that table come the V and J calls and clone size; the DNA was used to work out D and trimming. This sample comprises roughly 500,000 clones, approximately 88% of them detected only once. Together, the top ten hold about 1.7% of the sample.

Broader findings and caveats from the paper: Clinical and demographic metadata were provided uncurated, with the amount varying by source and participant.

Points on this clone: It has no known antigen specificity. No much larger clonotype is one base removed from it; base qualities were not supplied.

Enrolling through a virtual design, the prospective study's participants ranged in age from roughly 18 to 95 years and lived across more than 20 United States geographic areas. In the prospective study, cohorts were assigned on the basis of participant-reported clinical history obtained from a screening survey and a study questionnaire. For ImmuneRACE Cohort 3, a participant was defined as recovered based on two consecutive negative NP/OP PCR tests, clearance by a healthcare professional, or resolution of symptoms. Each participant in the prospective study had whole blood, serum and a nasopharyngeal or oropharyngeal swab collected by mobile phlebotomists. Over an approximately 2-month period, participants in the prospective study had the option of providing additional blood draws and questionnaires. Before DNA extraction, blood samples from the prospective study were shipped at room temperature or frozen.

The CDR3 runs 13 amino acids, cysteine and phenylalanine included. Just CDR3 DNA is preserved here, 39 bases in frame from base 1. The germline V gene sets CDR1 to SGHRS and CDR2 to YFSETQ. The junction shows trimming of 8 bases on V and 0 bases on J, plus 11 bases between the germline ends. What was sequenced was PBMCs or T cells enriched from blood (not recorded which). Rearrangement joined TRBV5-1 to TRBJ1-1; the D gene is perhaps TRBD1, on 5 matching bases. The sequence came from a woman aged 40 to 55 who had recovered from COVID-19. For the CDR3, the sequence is CASGQTMNTEAFF. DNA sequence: TGCGCCAGTGGACAAACAATGAACACTGAAGCTTTCTTT. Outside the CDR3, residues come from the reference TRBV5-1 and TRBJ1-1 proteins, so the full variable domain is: KAGVTQTPRYLIKTRGQQVTLSCSPISGHRSVSWYQQTPGQGLQFLFEYFSETQRNKGNFPGRFSGRQFSNSRSEMNVSTLELGDSALYLCASGQTMNTEAFFGQGTRLTVV.